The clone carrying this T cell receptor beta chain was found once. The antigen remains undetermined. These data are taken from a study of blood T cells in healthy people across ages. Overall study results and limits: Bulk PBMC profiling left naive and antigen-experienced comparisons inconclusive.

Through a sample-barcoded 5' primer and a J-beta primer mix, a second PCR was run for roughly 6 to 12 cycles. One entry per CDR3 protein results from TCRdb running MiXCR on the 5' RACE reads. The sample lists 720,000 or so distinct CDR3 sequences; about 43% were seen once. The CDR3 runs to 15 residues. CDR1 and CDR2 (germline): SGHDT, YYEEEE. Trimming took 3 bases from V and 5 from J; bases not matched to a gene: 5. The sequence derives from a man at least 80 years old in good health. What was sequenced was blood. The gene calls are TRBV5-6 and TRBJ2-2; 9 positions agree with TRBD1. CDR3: CASSWDRVLTGELFF. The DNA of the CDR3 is TGTGCCAGCAGCTGGGACAGGGTGCTTACCGGGGAGCTGTTTTTT.